The 9 T cell receptor beta chains below were found in one sample sequenced in a study of cytomegalovirus exposure and HLA in healthy donors. Amplification used 60 Vbeta primers and 13 Jbeta primers. Generated by immunoSEQ multiplex PCR, the TCRdb table keeps only in-frame clones and is missing some. This sample has about 200,000 clones, with 82% found just once. Sequencing was carried out using PBMCs. These receptors were taken from a boy between 2 and 15 years old in good health and CMV-seronegative.

The rearrangement joins TRBV11-2 to TRBJ2-7; 7 positions match TRBD2. The CDR3 runs 15 residues. The V gene's germline CDR1 is SGHAT and CDR2 FQNNGV. Germline trimming cut 1 base from V and 3 bases from J; bases unmatched to any gene: 6. This chain's CDR3 is CASSLGAGLFYEQYF. As DNA, the CDR3 is TGTGCCAGCAGCTTAGGGGCGGGACTATTCTACGAGCAGTACTTC.

The CDR3 reads CASSQERGEQFF. In nucleotides, the CDR3 is TGCGCCAGCAGCCAAGAACGGGGGGAGCAGTTCTTC. The gene calls are TRBV4-3 and TRBJ2-1, with a tentative D call TRBD2 (6 bases). V shed 0 bases and J shed 10 bases, with 7 bases lying between them. The germline V gene encodes CDR1 LGHNA and CDR2 YSLEER. CDR3 length: 12 residues.

The rearrangement links TRBV5-5 to TRBJ2-1; 8 nucleotides match TRBD2. After removal of 5 bases from V and 0 bases from J, the junction contained 4 bases not matched to a gene. CDR3 length: 15 amino acids. The V gene's germline CDR1 is SGHKS and CDR2 YYEKEE (reference sequence). CDR3 coding DNA: TGTGCCAGCAGAGCGGGGGTCAGCTCCTACAATGAGCAGTTCTTC. Encoded protein: CASRAGVSSYNEQFF. Full variable domain (rest looked up from reference TRBV5-5 and TRBJ2-1): DAGVTQSPTHLIKTRGQQVTLRCSPISGHKSVSWYQQVLGQGPQFIFQYYEKEERGRGNFPDRFSARQFPNYSSELNVNALLLGDSALYLCASRAGVSSYNEQFFGPGTRLTVL.

The CDR3 reads CASSFTEYEQYF. In DNA, the CDR3 is TGTGCCAGCAGCTTTACAGAATACGAGCAGTACTTC. The chain employs TRBV5-6 and TRBJ2-7, with D unclear. The CDR3 is 12 residues long. CDR1 and CDR2 from the germline V gene are SGHDT and YYEEEE. The V end lost 2 bases, the J end lost 4 bases, and 7 bases lay between the germline ends. The full variable domain, in which reference TRBV5-6 and TRBJ2-7 provide the parts outside the CDR3, is DAGVTQSPTHLIKTRGQQVTLRCSPKSGHDTVSWYQQALGQGPQFIFQYYEEEERQRGNFPDRFSGHQFPNYSSELNVNALLLGDSALYLCASSFTEYEQYFGPGTRLTVT.

The chain links TRBV4-2 to TRBJ2-7; D call uncertain. Germline lookup yields CDR1 LGHNA and CDR2 YNFKEQ. The CDR3 length is 14 residues. The V end was cut by 1 base, the J end by 0 bases, with 7 bases between. The CDR3 sequence is CASSQAFSSYEQYF. CDR3 DNA sequence: TGTGCCAGCAGCCAAGCTTTCAGCTCCTACGAGCAGTACTTC.

This clone turned up a few times. The chain has TRBV27 and TRBJ2-7, with TRBD1 identical over 9 bases. The CDR3 runs to 14 residues. The V gene end was trimmed by 2 bases and the J gene end by 6 bases; junction bases not matched to a gene: 5. Per the germline V gene, CDR1 is MNHEY and CDR2 is SMNVEV (reference sequence). CDR3 DNA sequence: TGTGCCAGCAGTTTAGGGACAGGGTTACGCGAGCAGTACTTC. Its protein product is CASSLGTGLREQYF.

To note about this clone: Other DNA sequences from this sample encode an identical CDR3 as well. The V and J genes are TRBV6-5 and TRBJ2-3; 7 nucleotides agree with TRBD1. This CDR3 has 13 amino acids. J lost 0 bases, V lost 6 bases, and 0 bases had no gene match. The V gene's germline CDR1 is MNHEY and CDR2 SVGAGI. CDR3 DNA: TGTGCCAGCAGGGGACAGAGCACAGATACGCAGTATTTT. Its translation: CASRGQSTDTQYF.

This clone has only one observation. The chain has TRBV21-1 and TRBJ1-6; TRBD1 was called by the table and not checked on the DNA. TRBV21-1 is flagged as a pseudogene. The CDR3 length is 18 residues. The CDR3 DNA reads TGTGCCAGCAACCCGGAGTATCCGGACAGGGGTTGGAATTCACCCCTCCACTTT. Its translation is CASNPEYPDRGWNSPLHF.

CDR3 DNA: TGTGCCAGTAGTATGGGGACAGGGGGCGCAACTAATGAAAAACTGTTTTTT. Translating it yields CASSMGTGGATNEKLFF. V and J are TRBV19 and TRBJ1-4, with 12 bases that match TRBD1. CDR3 size: 17 residues. Looked up from germline, CDR1 is LNHDA and CDR2 is SQIVND (reference sequence). Losses at the gene ends were 3 bases for V and 0 bases for J; bases not matched to a gene: 2.